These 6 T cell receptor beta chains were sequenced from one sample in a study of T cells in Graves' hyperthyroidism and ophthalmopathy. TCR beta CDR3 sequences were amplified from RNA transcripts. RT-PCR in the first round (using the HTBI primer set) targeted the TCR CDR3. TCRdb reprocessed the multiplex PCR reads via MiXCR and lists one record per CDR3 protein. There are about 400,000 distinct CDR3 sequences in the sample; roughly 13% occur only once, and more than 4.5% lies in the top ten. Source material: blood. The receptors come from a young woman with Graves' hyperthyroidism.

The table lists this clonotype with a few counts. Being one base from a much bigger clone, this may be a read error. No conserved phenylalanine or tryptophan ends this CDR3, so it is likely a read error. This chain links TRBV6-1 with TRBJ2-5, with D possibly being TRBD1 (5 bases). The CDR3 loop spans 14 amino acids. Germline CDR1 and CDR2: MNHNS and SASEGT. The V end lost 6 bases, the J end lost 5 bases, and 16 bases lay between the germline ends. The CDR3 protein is CASRREGVRETQYL. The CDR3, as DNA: TGTGCCAGCAGACGAGAAGGGGTGAGGGAGACCCAGTACCTC.

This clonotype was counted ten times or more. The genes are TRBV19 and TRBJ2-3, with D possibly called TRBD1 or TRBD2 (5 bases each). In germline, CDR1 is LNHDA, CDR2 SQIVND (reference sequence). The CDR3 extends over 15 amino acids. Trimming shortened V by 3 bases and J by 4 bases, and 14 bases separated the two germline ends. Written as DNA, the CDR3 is TGTGCCAGTAGTATGTTGGCAGGGACGTCAGATACGCAGTATTTT. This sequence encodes CASSMLAGTSDTQYF.

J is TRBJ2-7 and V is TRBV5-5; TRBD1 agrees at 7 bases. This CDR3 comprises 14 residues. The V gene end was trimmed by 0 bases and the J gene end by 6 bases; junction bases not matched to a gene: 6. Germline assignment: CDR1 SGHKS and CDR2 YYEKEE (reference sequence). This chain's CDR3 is CASSLERRQGEQYF. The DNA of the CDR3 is TGTGCCAGCAGCTTGGAACGACGACAGGGCGAGCAGTACTTC.

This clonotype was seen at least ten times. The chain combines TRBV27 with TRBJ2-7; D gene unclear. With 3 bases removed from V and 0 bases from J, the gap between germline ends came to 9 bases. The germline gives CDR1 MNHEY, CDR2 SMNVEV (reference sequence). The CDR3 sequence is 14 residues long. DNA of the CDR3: TGTGCCAGCAGTTTCCACAGATACTCCTACGAGCAGTACTTC. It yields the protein CASSFHRYSYEQYF.

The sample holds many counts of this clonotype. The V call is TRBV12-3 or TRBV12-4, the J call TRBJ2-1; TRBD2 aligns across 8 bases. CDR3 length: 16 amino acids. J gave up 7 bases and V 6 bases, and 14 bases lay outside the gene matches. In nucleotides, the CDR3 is TGTGCCAGCAGCCACCCCTCGGGACTAGTAGGTAATGAGCAGTTCTTC. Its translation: CASSHPSGLVGNEQFF.

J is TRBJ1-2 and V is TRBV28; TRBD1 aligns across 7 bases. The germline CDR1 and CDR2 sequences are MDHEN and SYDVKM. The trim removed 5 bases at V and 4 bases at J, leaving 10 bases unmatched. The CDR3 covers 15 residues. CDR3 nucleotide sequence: TGTGCCAGCAGTCCTATGATGACAGGGACCTATGGCTACACCTTC. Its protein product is CASSPMMTGTYGYTF.